Presented here are 21 T cell receptor beta chains from one specimen sequenced in a study of CD8 T cells in Susac syndrome. Random hexamers were used to reverse transcribe an amount of roughly 0.45 to 1 ug RNA. From the immunoSEQ multiplex PCR reads, TCRdb called clonotypes with MiXCR, one entry per CDR3 protein. Of hundreds of thousands of distinct CDR3 sequences in the sample, more than 85% were seen once. The sequenced material came from CD8+ T cells from PBMCs. Receptors originate from a human donor with multiple sclerosis.

The J gene is TRBJ1-1, the V gene TRBV12-3 or TRBV12-4; a weak D match, TRBD1 (5 bases). V lost 7 bases to trimming and J lost 1 base, with 25 bases between them. There are 18 residues in the CDR3. CDR3 amino acids: CASNPPEGISVENTEAFF. In nucleotides, the CDR3 is TGTGCCAGCAACCCTCCTGAGGGGATAAGTGTGGAGAACACTGAAGCTTTCTTT.

The rearrangement joins TRBV3-1 to TRBJ1-2; 12 bases align to TRBD1. Germline lookup yields CDR1 LGHDT and CDR2 YNNKEL (reference sequence). The CDR3 totals 16 residues. J gave up 4 bases and V 1 base, and 4 bases lay outside the gene matches. CDR3 bases: TGTGCCAGCAGCCAAGCGGGACAGGGGGCCCTCTATGGCTACACCTTC. Its protein is CASSQAGQGALYGYTF.

The V call is TRBV30, the J call TRBJ2-4; D unclear. The CDR3 has 14 residues. Germline CDR1 reads GTSNPN; CDR2 reads SVGIG (reference sequence). V was clipped by 1 base and J by 0 bases, with 7 bases between them. The CDR3 is CAWSEELAKNIQYF. The CDR3 DNA is TGTGCCTGGAGTGAGGAGTTAGCCAAAAACATTCAGTACTTC.

This clonotype is a singleton in its sample. This chain joins TRBV19 and TRBJ2-6; possibly TRBD1 or TRBD2 for D (5 bases each). Trimming took off 6 bases at V and 2 bases at J, with 11 bases between the two ends. Germline V gene lookup returns CDR1 LNHDA and CDR2 SQIVND (reference sequence). The CDR3 contains 15 residues. CDR3 nucleotide sequence: TGTGCCAGTAGCCCCCTGGGGGCTGGGGCCAACGTCCTGACTTTC. This codes for CASSPLGAGANVLTF.

V and J are TRBV13 and TRBJ2-3; D might be TRBD1 or TRBD2, each matching 6 bases. Germline-derived CDR1 and CDR2 are PRHDT and FYEKMQ (reference sequence). The CDR3 has 16 amino acids. Trimming took 5 bases from V and 2 from J, leaving 17 bases between them. The CDR3 here is CASSPNPGAYTDTQYF. DNA for the CDR3: TGTGCCAGCAGCCCCAATCCGGGGGCCTACACAGATACGCAGTATTTT.

The chain recombines TRBV9 with TRBJ2-1; a possible D gene is TRBD2 (5 bases). Trimming cost V 5 bases and J 8 bases, with 14 bases left between them. The germline V gene has CDR1 SGDLS and CDR2 YYNGEE. The CDR3 loop spans 13 amino acids. The CDR3 reads CASSPTSSYEQFF. CDR3 coding DNA: TGTGCCAGCAGTCCAACTAGTAGCTATGAGCAGTTCTTC. Supplemented by reference TRBV9 and TRBJ2-1, the full variable domain reads DSGVTQTPKHLITATGQRVTLRCSPRSGDLSVYWYQQSLDQGLQFLIQYYNGEERAKGNILERFSAQQFPDLHSELNLSSLELGDSALYFCASSPTSSYEQFFGPGTRLTVL.

The rearrangement uses TRBV29-1 and TRBJ2-7; TRBD2 matches at 7 bases. With 4 bases clipped from V and 3 bases from J, the junction kept 0 bases outside the gene matches. Germline V CDR1 and CDR2: SQVTM, ANQGSEA. CDR3 length: 11 amino acids. The CDR3 DNA follows: TGCAGCGTTGGGGAGGGCTACGAGCAGTACTTC. This encodes CSVGEGYEQYF.

The chain joins TRBV19 to TRBJ1-2; no definite D call. Trimming left V 9 bases short and J 4 bases short, with 21 bases between. This CDR3 has 15 amino acids. The germline CDR1 and CDR2 sequences are LNHDA and SQIVND (reference sequence). Here the CDR3 reads CASNTGSRPFYGYTF. CDR3 bases: TGTGCCAGCAACACCGGCAGCCGTCCCTTCTATGGCTACACCTTC.

The gene calls are TRBV4-1 and TRBJ2-5; 10 bases are a match to TRBD2. V was clipped by 1 base and J by 4 bases; unmatched bases: 0. The CDR3 sequence is 14 residues long. Germline V gene data show CDR1 as MGHRA and CDR2 as YSYEKL. The CDR3 DNA reads TGCGCCAGCAGCCAAGGACTAGCGGGAGAGACCCAGTACTTC. It specifies CASSQGLAGETQYF.

V is TRBV12-3 or TRBV12-4 and J is TRBJ2-1; D unclear. The ends were cut back, 8 bases at V and 7 bases at J, with 9 bases in the middle. The CDR3 contains 11 residues. CDR3 DNA: TGTGCCAGCCAGTTGGGGAATGAGCAGTTCTTC. Its protein is CASQLGNEQFF.

The V gene is TRBV7-8, the J gene TRBJ2-3, with D perhaps assigned TRBD1 or TRBD2 (5 bases each). Germline V gives CDR1 SGHVS, CDR2 FQNEAQ. The CDR3 sequence is 22 residues long. V was trimmed by 4 bases and J by 5 bases, leaving 37 bases between them. CDR3 in amino acids: CASSSPVSGTLAIMRTKDTQYF. For the CDR3, the DNA is TGTGCCAGCAGCTCCCCGGTTTCCGGGACCCTAGCAATAATGAGGACCAAAGATACGCAGTATTTT.

This chain connects TRBV15 to TRBJ2-5; D remains ambiguous. This CDR3 has 12 residues. Germline assignment: CDR1 LNHNV and CDR2 YYDKDF (reference sequence). The V and J ends lost 3 bases and 5 bases respectively, with 7 bases between them. For the CDR3, the DNA is TGTGCCACCAGCAGGCCCAGCGAGACCCAGTACTTC. Protein: CATSRPSETQYF. Using reference TRBV15 and TRBJ2-5 for the parts outside the CDR3, the full variable domain is DAMVIQNPRYQVTQFGKPVTLSCSQTLNHNVMYWYQQKSSQAPKLLFHYYDKDFNNEADTPDNFQSRRPNTSFCFLDIRSPGLGDTAMYLCATSRPSETQYFGPGTRLLVL.

The chain combines TRBV12-5 with TRBJ2-2; 10 bases are shared with TRBD2. Germline CDR1 and CDR2: LGHNT and FRNRAP. The V gene end was trimmed by 2 bases and the J gene end by 6 bases; junction bases not matched to a gene: 12. The CDR3 extends over 18 amino acids. CDR3 sequence: CASGLLLESGRAPGELFF. The CDR3 DNA is TGTGCTAGTGGTTTGCTTCTCGAGAGCGGGAGGGCCCCCGGGGAGCTGTTTTTT.

The CDR3 coding sequence is TGTGCCAGCGGTGCCGGGACGGTAAGCACAGATACGCAGTATTTT. Translated: CASGAGTVSTDTQYF. The chain combines TRBV2 with TRBJ2-3; the D gene could be TRBD1 or TRBD2 (5 bases each). Germline CDR1 SNHLY, CDR2 FYNNEI. The CDR3 is 15 amino acids. The V end lost 8 bases, the J end lost 0 bases, and 15 bases lay between the germline ends.

The count of this clonotype is one. The rearrangement joins TRBV27 to TRBJ2-3, with D perhaps TRBD2 (6 bases). Germline CDR1 reads MNHEY; CDR2 reads SMNVEV (reference sequence). This CDR3 region has 15 residues. V gave up 4 bases and J gave up 2 bases, with 13 bases separating them. CDR3: CASSYGAGLTDTQYF. The CDR3 nucleotides read TGTGCCAGCAGTTATGGGGCGGGACTCACAGATACGCAGTATTTT.

The chain links TRBV4-2 to TRBJ2-3; 11 nucleotides match TRBD2. J lost 3 bases, V lost 4 bases, and 3 bases had no gene match. Germline loops: CDR1 LGHNA, CDR2 YNFKEQ. The CDR3 is 15 amino acids. This chain's CDR3 is CASSPPSGRTDTQYF. CDR3 DNA sequence: TGTGCCAGCAGCCCCCCTAGCGGGAGGACAGATACGCAGTATTTT.

The chain carries TRBV6-1 and TRBJ2-1, with D possibly called TRBD1 or TRBD2 (5 bases each). Per the germline V gene, CDR1 is MNHNS and CDR2 is SASEGT. The ends were cut back, 3 bases at V and 4 bases at J, with 10 bases in the middle. The CDR3 is 14 amino acids. Written as DNA, the CDR3 is TGTGCCAGCAGTGAGGGGCTAGCATACAATGAGCAGTTCTTC. The encoded protein is CASSEGLAYNEQFF.

The sample holds a few counts of this clonotype. The CDR3 reads CASSLGRTGELFF. The CDR3 nucleotides are TGTGCCAGCAGCTTAGGTCGCACCGGGGAGCTGTTTTTT. The chain carries TRBV11-2 and TRBJ2-2, with no clear D. Trimming left V 1 base short and J 4 bases short, with 4 bases between. Germline CDR1 is SGHAT and CDR2 is FQNNGV. The CDR3 totals 13 residues.

J is TRBJ2-1 and V is TRBV10-3, with 8 positions matching TRBD2. With 2 bases clipped from V and 10 bases from J, the junction kept 10 bases outside the gene matches. The CDR3 extends over 15 amino acids. Germline V gives CDR1 ENHRY, CDR2 SYGVKD. The chain's CDR3 is CAISEDDGRAWEQFF. The CDR3 region has the DNA TGTGCCATCAGTGAGGATGACGGGAGGGCCTGGGAGCAGTTCTTC.

This chain joins TRBV3-1 and TRBJ1-1; D is possibly TRBD1 (6 bases). Germline V CDR1 and CDR2: LGHDT, YNNKEL (reference sequence). V lost 0 bases and J 1 base, leaving 12 bases between the germline ends. There are 16 residues in the CDR3. The CDR3 region has the DNA TGTGCCAGCAGCCAAGATGGGCGGGGGGCGAACACTGAAGCTTTCTTT. Translated, it gives CASSQDGRGANTEAFF.

The chain uses TRBV6-5 and TRBJ2-3; tentative D call: TRBD1 (6 bases). This CDR3 spans 15 amino acids. CDR1 MNHEY and CDR2 SVGAGI come from the germline V gene. Trimming shortened V by 2 bases and J by 2 bases, and 11 bases separated the two germline ends. The CDR3 DNA is TGTGCCAGCAGTTACGGCCAGGGGCCCACAGATACGCAGTATTTT. Its protein product is CASSYGQGPTDTQYF.